This entry lists 13 T cell receptor beta chains sequenced from one sample in a study of CD8+ T cells in alopecia areata. The sample's treatment: oral pan-JAK inhibitor, 5-10 mg twice daily. Sequencing templates came from extracted RNA that was reverse transcribed into cDNA. Method: immunoSEQ multiplex PCR; TCRdb's copy keeps in-frame clones and lacks some. The sample consists of 250,000 to 350,000 clones, about 62% of them appearing once. Sample: CD4+ T cells sorted from blood, taken around week 54, from a patient treated with tofacitinib. The receptor source for this set is a human donor with alopecia areata.

The chain is built from TRBV30 and TRBJ2-2; unclear D gene. With 1 base removed from V and 6 bases from J, the gap between germline ends came to 6 bases. This CDR3 region has 12 residues. The germline gives CDR1 GTSNPN, CDR2 SVGIG (reference sequence). The CDR3 sequence: CAWSGNSGELFF. The CDR3 nucleotides read TGTGCCTGGAGTGGGAATTCCGGGGAGCTGTTTTTT.

This clone has at least ten counts. The CDR3 is CASSLGLAAYEQYF. The CDR3 DNA is TGTGCCAGCAGCTTAGGGCTAGCCGCCTACGAGCAGTACTTC. The rearrangement uses TRBV11-2 and TRBJ2-7; possible D gene TRBD2, 5 bases. In germline, CDR1 is SGHAT, CDR2 FQNNGV. CDR3 length equals 14 residues. Trimming stripped 1 base from V and 2 bases from J, with 9 bases between.

The chain is built from TRBV11-3 and TRBJ2-7; 8 bases fit TRBD1. The CDR3 is 12 amino acids. The germline V gene has CDR1 SGHNT and CDR2 YENEEA. Trimming took 3 bases from V and 10 from J; bases not matched to a gene: 5. The CDR3 bases are TGTGCCAGCAGCTTTGGACAGGGCCACCAGTACTTC. Amino acid sequence: CASSFGQGHQYF. The variable domain in full, with the rest retrieved from reference TRBV11-3 and TRBJ2-7, is EAGVVQSPRYKIIEKKQPVAFWCNPISGHNTLYWYLQNLGQGPELLIRYENEEAVDDSQLPKDRFSAERLKGVDSTLKIQPAELGDSAVYLCASSFGQGHQYFGPGTRLTVT.

V is TRBV9 and J is TRBJ2-3; no clear D. This CDR3 region has 14 residues. CDR1 and CDR2 from the germline V gene are SGDLS and YYNGEE. V lost 0 bases and J 2 bases, leaving 7 bases between the germline ends. CDR3 nucleotides: TGTGCCAGCAGCGTAGCCGCAGCCACAGATACGCAGTATTTT. This gives the protein CASSVAAATDTQYF.

This rearrangement joins TRBV15 to TRBJ2-2; 11 bases line up with TRBD2. The CDR3 length is 16 residues. V shed 3 bases, J shed 3 bases, and the junction held 3 bases outside the gene matches. Germline loops: CDR1 LNHNV, CDR2 YYDKDF (reference sequence). DNA of the CDR3: TGTGCCACCAGCAGGGCACTAGCGGGGGACACCGGGGAGCTGTTTTTT. Amino acids: CATSRALAGDTGELFF.

The chain has TRBV29-1 and TRBJ2-3; D tentatively fits TRBD1 or TRBD2 (6 bases each). V lost 4 bases and J lost 2, with 16 bases in between. The CDR3 totals 15 residues. Germline V gene sequence: CDR1 SQVTM, CDR2 ANQGSEA. In DNA form, the CDR3 reads TGCAGCGTTGCCGGGCGAGGGGGGAACACAGATACGCAGTATTTT. Its translation is CSVAGRGGNTDTQYF.

This clone was detected a few times. The CDR3 sequence: CASSLKGAGELFF. The CDR3 DNA sequence: TGTGCCAGCAGCTTAAAGGGGGCCGGGGAGCTGTTTTTT. The chain couples TRBV7-2 to TRBJ2-2; possible D gene TRBD1, 6 bases. CDR3 length equals 13 residues. Germline V lookup: CDR1 SGHTA, CDR2 FQGNSA. The germline V and J ends were trimmed by 2 bases and 6 bases, with 7 bases remaining between them. Variable domain in full (rest from reference TRBV7-2 and TRBJ2-2): GAGVSQSPSNKVTEKGKDVELRCDPISGHTALYWYRQSLGQGLEFLIYFQGNSAPDKSGLPSDRFSAERTGGSVSTLTIQRTQQEDSAVYLCASSLKGAGELFFGEGSRLTVL.

This clone was observed a handful of times. The V call is TRBV4-2, the J call TRBJ1-6, with D maybe TRBD1 (5 bases). The CDR3 extends over 16 amino acids. V lost 4 bases to trimming and J lost 5 bases, with 15 bases between them. Germline lookup yields CDR1 LGHNA and CDR2 YNFKEQ. DNA of the CDR3: TGTGCCAGCAGCCTCTCGGCGTCGGGGGATAATTCACCCCTCCACTTT. Protein: CASSLSASGDNSPLHF.

This clone was observed a few times. J is TRBJ2-7 and V is TRBV29-1, with TRBD1 identical over 8 bases. This CDR3 comprises 13 residues. After removal of 7 bases from V and 3 bases from J, the junction contained 8 bases not matched to a gene. CDR1 is SQVTM and CDR2 is ANQGSEA in the germline V gene. The CDR3 reads CSASGQGDYEQYF. CDR3 bases: TGCAGCGCCTCCGGACAGGGCGACTACGAGCAGTACTTC.

The chain uses TRBV5-1 and TRBJ2-7, with TRBD2 matching 12 bases. V was clipped by 0 bases and J by 6 bases; unmatched bases: 13. The germline CDR1 and CDR2 sequences are SGHRS and YFSETQ. The CDR3 extends over 18 amino acids. In DNA, the CDR3 is TGCGCCAGCAGCTTGGGAGGACTAGCGGGGACTCCTTTCGGCGAGCAGTACTTC. Protein product: CASSLGGLAGTPFGEQYF.

The chain couples TRBV2 to TRBJ2-2; 11 bases match TRBD2. This CDR3 has 15 residues. Germline CDR1 is SNHLY and CDR2 is FYNNEI. V was clipped by 6 bases and J by 3 bases; unmatched bases: 3. In DNA, the CDR3 is TGTGCCAGCAGCGGGACTAGCGGTTACACCGGGGAGCTGTTTTTT. Protein product: CASSGTSGYTGELFF.

The chain has TRBV15 and TRBJ1-5; D may be TRBD1 (5 bases). CDR1 and CDR2 from the germline V gene are LNHNV and YYDKDF (reference sequence). The CDR3 is 13 amino acids. The V gene lost 0 bases and the J gene lost 6 bases, with 6 bases spanning the gap. CDR3 sequence (DNA): TGTGCCACCAGCAGAGATGGGGGTCAGCCCCAGCATTTT. Encoded protein: CATSRDGGQPQHF.

The chain couples TRBV7-2 to TRBJ2-5; TRBD2 aligns across 10 bases. Germline V CDR1 and CDR2: SGHTA, FQGNSA. The CDR3 length is 15 residues. V lost 5 bases, J lost 4 bases, and 7 bases stayed unmatched. This CDR3 is CASSPSGGPIETQYF. DNA of the CDR3: TGTGCCAGCAGCCCTAGCGGGGGCCCTATAGAGACCCAGTACTTC.